This T cell receptor beta chain was observed in a study of CD8+CD57+ T cells in acquired aplastic anemia. Study-wide background: Sorted CD4+ and CD8+ cells gave an average of roughly 3 ug of DNA.

Genomic DNA served as template for TCR beta VDJ and CDR3 profiling. Each CDR3 protein gets one entry after TCRdb re-called the reads with MiXCR. Here the sample spans just over 400,000 distinct CDR3 sequences, 65% to 80% being singletons. The CDR3 length is 14 residues. Germline CDR1 and CDR2: SGHVS and FNYEAQ. A note on this clonotype: Sequence at one end of the junction differs from germline and may be a read error.

J is TRBJ1-6 and V is TRBV7-6, with D maybe TRBD1 (5 bases). This clonotype originated in a human donor in good health, serving as a control. Material: sorted CD4+, CD8+, or CD8+CD57+ T cells (not recorded which) from PBMCs. In nucleotides, the CDR3 is TGTGCCAGCAGCTCAGGGCCCTCCAATTCGCCCCTCCACTTT. Translation: CASSSGPSNSPLHF. The whole variable domain, remainder taken from reference TRBV7-6 and TRBJ1-6, is GAGVSQSPRYKVTKRGQDVALRCDPISGHVSLYWYRQALGQGPEFLTYFNYEAQQDKSGLPNDRFSAERPEGSISTLTIQRTEQRDSAMYRCASSSGPSNSPLHFGNGTRLTVT.